One sample yielded the 11 T cell receptor beta chains listed below, sequenced in a study of CD8+CD57+ T cells in acquired aplastic anemia (dated by TCRdb to 2016 to 2019). TCRdb shows the sequencer as Illumina HiSeq 2000. Genomic DNA was used as template for profiling of TCR beta VDJ combinations and CDR3 sequences. TCRdb reworked the public reads: Q25 trimming with fastp, MiXCR clone assembly, productive beta chains retained. Under each unique CDR3 protein, matching rows form one entry showing the most common genes and DNA. In all, the sample holds about 160,000 distinct CDR3 sequences, and 40% to 60% of those were seen once. Clones ranked in the top ten supply roughly 30% of the sample. The patients picked for sequencing were ones in whom flow cytometry had shown an expansion of CD8+CD57+ cells. Sequencing was done on a sample of sorted CD4+, CD8+, or CD8+CD57+ T cells (not recorded which) from PBMCs. These receptors were obtained from a human donor with aplastic anemia.

The gene calls are TRBV5-4 and TRBJ1-6, with TRBD1 as a possible D gene (5 bases). The V gene lost 4 bases and the J gene lost 5 bases, with 13 bases spanning the gap. The CDR3 has 15 residues. Germline loops: CDR1 SGHNT, CDR2 YYREEE (reference sequence). In DNA, the CDR3 is TGTGCCAGCAGCCTTGACCAGGGTAATAATTCACCCCTCCACTTT. This encodes CASSLDQGNNSPLHF.

This clonotype was observed a handful of times. The V and J genes are TRBV7-9 and TRBJ1-2; D might be TRBD1 (5 bases). V was cut by 4 bases and J by 4 bases, with 7 bases left in between. This CDR3 contains 12 residues. Germline V gives CDR1 SEHNR, CDR2 FQNEAQ (reference sequence). CDR3 in DNA: TGTGCCAGCAGCTCCAGGGTCTATGGCTACACCTTC. It is translated as CASSSRVYGYTF.

This clonotype was found many times. The V gene is TRBV5-8, the J gene TRBJ1-1; D is possibly TRBD1 (6 bases). The CDR3 loop spans 15 amino acids. With 0 bases removed from V and 4 bases from J, the gap between germline ends came to 13 bases. The germline gives CDR1 SGHTS, CDR2 YDEGEE. The CDR3 protein is CASSLERDMTTEAFF. The CDR3, as DNA: TGTGCCAGCAGCTTGGAGAGGGACATGACCACTGAAGCTTTCTTT.

This clonotype was seen at least ten times. The chain joins TRBV7-9 to TRBJ1-2; D perhaps matches TRBD1 (6 bases). The CDR3 covers 15 residues. CDR1 is SEHNR and CDR2 is FQNEAQ in the germline V gene (reference sequence). The V end was cut by 2 bases, the J end by 5 bases, with 15 bases between. This CDR3 reads CASSLLRDIQYGYTF. The CDR3 bases are TGTGCCAGCAGCTTACTCCGGGACATCCAATATGGCTACACCTTC.

The chain carries TRBV29-1 and TRBJ2-1, with D hard to call. From germline, CDR1 is SQVTM and CDR2 ANQGSEA. The CDR3 length is 10 residues. Trimming removed 6 bases from V and 5 bases from J, with 5 bases in between. The CDR3: CSVGHNEQFF. CDR3 sequence (DNA): TGCAGCGTCGGACACAATGAGCAGTTCTTC.

This clonotype was counted ten times or more. The chain couples TRBV6-6 to TRBJ1-2, with 7 bases fitting TRBD1. Germline V gene data show CDR1 as MNHNY and CDR2 as SVGAGI (reference sequence). V trimming: 2 bases; J trimming: 4 bases; junction bases outside the gene matches: 7. The CDR3 is 15 residues long. CDR3 sequence: CASSYEAPGGYGYTF. DNA for the CDR3: TGTGCCAGCAGTTACGAGGCGCCAGGGGGCTATGGCTACACCTTC.

This clonotype was seen at least ten times. The V gene is TRBV6-1, the J gene TRBJ1-1, with D possibly being TRBD1 (6 bases). The CDR3 is 12 residues long. CDR1 and CDR2 from the germline V gene are MNHNS and SASEGT. V lost 7 bases, J lost 8 bases, and 14 bases lay in between. The CDR3 loop reads CASTPDREEAFF. The CDR3 region has the DNA TGTGCCAGCACCCCGGACAGAGAAGAAGCTTTCTTT.

The rearrangement joins TRBV7-2 to TRBJ2-2; the D is unclear. Germline-derived CDR1 and CDR2 are SGHTA and FQGNSA. The CDR3 extends over 11 amino acids. Trimming removed 4 bases at V and 8 bases at J, with 5 bases between. As DNA, the CDR3 is TGTGCCAGCAGCTGGGTTGGGGAGCTGTTTTTT. It codes for CASSWVGELFF.

This clonotype has a count of ten or more. This sequence joins TRBV4-1 and TRBJ2-7; D is undetermined. CDR1 and CDR2 from the germline V gene are MGHRA and YSYEKL. This CDR3 is built from 14 residues. V gave up 1 base and J gave up 6 bases, with 13 bases separating them. CDR3 residues: CASSQVWGLSEQYF. CDR3 bases: TGCGCCAGCAGCCAAGTTTGGGGTTTGAGCGAGCAGTACTTC.

This clonotype was counted many times. The chain couples TRBV12-3 or TRBV12-4 to TRBJ2-7; D call uncertain. This CDR3 region has 14 residues. The V end lost 5 bases, the J end lost 4 bases, and 15 bases lay between the germline ends. CDR3 DNA: TGTGCCAGCAGTCCGGACGGAGCTCGATACGAGCAGTACTTC. It codes for CASSPDGARYEQYF.

This clonotype was counted at least ten times. This chain connects TRBV6-5 to TRBJ2-5; maybe TRBD2 (7 bases). V gave up 3 bases and J gave up 5 bases, with 10 bases separating them. Germline assignment: CDR1 MNHEY and CDR2 SVGAGI. The CDR3 length is 13 residues. The CDR3 protein is CASSYEGGETQYF. DNA for the CDR3: TGTGCCAGCAGTTATGAGGGGGGGGAGACCCAGTACTTC.